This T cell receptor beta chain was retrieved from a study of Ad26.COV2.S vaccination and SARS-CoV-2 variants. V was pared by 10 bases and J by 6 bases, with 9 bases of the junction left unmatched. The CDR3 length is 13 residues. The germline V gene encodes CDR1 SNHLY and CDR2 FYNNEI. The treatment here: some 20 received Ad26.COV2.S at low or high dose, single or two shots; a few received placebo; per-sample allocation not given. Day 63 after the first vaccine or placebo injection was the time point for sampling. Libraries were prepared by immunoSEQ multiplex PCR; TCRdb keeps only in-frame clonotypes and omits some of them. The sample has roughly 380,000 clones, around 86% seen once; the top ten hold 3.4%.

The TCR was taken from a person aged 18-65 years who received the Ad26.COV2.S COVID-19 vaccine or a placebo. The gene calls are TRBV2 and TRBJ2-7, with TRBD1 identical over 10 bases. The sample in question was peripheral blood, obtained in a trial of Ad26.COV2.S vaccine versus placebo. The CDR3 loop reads CAIRGQGQLEQYF. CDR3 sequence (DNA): TGTGCCATCCGGGGACAGGGGCAACTCGAGCAGTACTTC. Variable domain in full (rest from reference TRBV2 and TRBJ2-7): EPEVTQTPSHQVTQMGQEVILRCVPISNHLYFYWYRQILGQKVEFLVSFYNNEISEKSEIFDDQFSVERPDGSNFTLKIRSTKLEDSAMYFCAIRGQGQLEQYFGPGTRLTVT.